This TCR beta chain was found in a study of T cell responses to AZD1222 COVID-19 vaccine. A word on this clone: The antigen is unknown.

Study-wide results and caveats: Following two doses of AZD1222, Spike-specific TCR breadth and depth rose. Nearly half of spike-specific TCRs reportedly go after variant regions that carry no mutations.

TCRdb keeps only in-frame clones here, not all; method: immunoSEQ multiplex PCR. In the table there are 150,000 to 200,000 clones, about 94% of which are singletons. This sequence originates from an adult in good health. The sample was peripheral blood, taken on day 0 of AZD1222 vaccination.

DNA for the CDR3: TGTGCCAGCAGTCCCGGCGGACATGAAGCTTTCTTT. Translated, it gives CASSPGGHEAFF. J is TRBJ1-1 and V is TRBV28; D is possibly TRBD1 (5 bases). Germline CDR1 is MDHEN and CDR2 is SYDVKM. Trimming removed 5 bases from V and 7 bases from J, with 11 bases in between. This CDR3 contains 12 residues.